The rows below give T cell receptor beta chains drawn from one sample of a study of long-term antiretroviral therapy in people with HIV. Only in-frame clones appear in the TCRdb table, and some are missing; sequencing was by immunoSEQ multiplex PCR. The sample records about 28,000 clones, approximately 80% being singletons. This specimen was unsorted PBMCs, taken 0.3 years after starting antiretroviral therapy. These receptors were collected from a man in his forties with HIV. Each CDR3 is given with its conserved first and last residue. D genes are given only for firm matches. The size of a clone is reported for some rows only, either as once, few or many, or as a class for expanded clones.

v_gene	d_gene	abundance	j_gene	CDR3aa	CDR3nt
TRBV5-8	.	.	TRBJ2-7	CASTLFGSGASYEQYF	TGTGCCAGCACCCTCTTCGGGTCAGGGGCTTCCTACGAGCAGTACTTC
TRBV30	.	.	TRBJ2-7	CAWSVQGYEQYF	TGTGCCTGGAGTGTACAGGGCTACGAGCAGTACTTC
TRBV15	.	.	TRBJ2-7	CATSMDYSNEQYF	TGTGCCACCAGCATGGACTACTCTAACGAGCAGTACTTC
TRBV12-2	.	.	TRBJ2-5	CASRLERTSGRARLETQYF	TGTGCAAGTCGCTTAGAGCGAACTAGCGGGAGGGCCCGGCTCGAGACCCAGTACTTC
TRBV5-1	TRBD2	.	TRBJ2-7	CASSPWLAGAGFEQYF	TGCGCCAGCAGCCCCTGGCTAGCGGGGGCAGGGTTCGAGCAGTACTTC
TRBV7-7	TRBD1	.	TRBJ2-5	CASSLGSNRGQETQYF	TGTGCTAGCAGCTTAGGTTCCAACAGGGGTCAAGAGACCCAGTACTTC
TRBV6-5	.	few	TRBJ1-1	CASRLNTEAFF	TGTGCCAGCAGGTTGAACACTGAAGCTTTCTTT
TRBV5-1	.	.	TRBJ1-5	CASSLSTDQPQHF	TGCGCCAGCAGCTTGTCAACAGATCAGCCCCAGCATTTT
TRBV7-9	TRBD2	.	TRBJ2-3	CASSGRTSAADTQYF	TGTGCCAGCAGCGGAAGGACTAGCGCCGCAGATACGCAGTATTTT
TRBV10-1	.	.	TRBJ2-1	CASSKGTSGNEQFF	TGCGCCAGCTCTAAGGGAACCTCTGGGAATGAGCAGTTCTTC
TRBV12-5	TRBD1	.	TRBJ2-7	CASGLVRDRGGYEQYF	TGTGCTAGTGGTTTGGTACGGGACAGGGGTGGTTACGAGCAGTACTTC
TRBV6-1	.	.	TRBJ2-3	CASSEVGGGRTDTQYF	TGTGCCAGCAGTGAAGTCGGAGGAGGAAGGACAGATACGCAGTATTTT
TRBV19	.	.	TRBJ2-1	CASRFGGDEQFF	TGTGCCAGTAGGTTCGGGGGTGATGAGCAGTTCTTC
TRBV29-1	.	few	TRBJ1-2	CSVERGLGYGYTF	TGCAGCGTCGAAAGGGGTTTAGGGTATGGCTACACCTTC
TRBV6-5	.	.	TRBJ1-3	CASSYSPGSGNTIYF	TGTGCCAGCAGTTACTCTCCAGGCTCTGGAAACACCATATATTTT
TRBV6-1	.	.	TRBJ1-4	CASILRPATNEKLFF	TGTGCCAGCATCCTAAGGCCTGCAACTAATGAAAAACTGTTTTTT